This passage covers 2 T cell receptor beta chains from one sample sequenced in a study of long-term antiretroviral therapy in people with HIV. Researchers report immunoSEQ v3.0 was run at survey level. The data were produced by immunoSEQ multiplex PCR, yet TCRdb's version contains in-frame clones alone and is incomplete. The sample has roughly 33,000 clones; approximately 80% are singletons. This material consisted of unsorted PBMCs, taken 2 years after starting antiretroviral therapy. These receptor sequences come from a woman aged 45-65 years with HIV.

The V gene is TRBV2, the J gene TRBJ2-3; D is unclear. There are 15 residues in the CDR3. Deletions cut 8 bases from V and 2 bases from J, with 17 bases between. Germline values: CDR1 SNHLY, CDR2 FYNNEI. This chain's CDR3 is CASRPSTRPTDTQYF. Here the CDR3 DNA reads TGTGCCAGCCGACCCTCTACCAGACCCACAGATACGCAGTATTTT.

The chain joins TRBV18 to TRBJ1-1; 7 bases agree with TRBD1. Germline V gene data show CDR1 as KGHSH and CDR2 as LQKENI. V shed 3 bases, J shed 11 bases, and the junction held 12 bases outside the gene matches. This CDR3 comprises 14 residues. CDR3 loop: CASSPLVGGQAAFF. In nucleotides, the CDR3 is TGTGCCAGCTCACCGCTTGTAGGCGGACAGGCGGCTTTCTTT.